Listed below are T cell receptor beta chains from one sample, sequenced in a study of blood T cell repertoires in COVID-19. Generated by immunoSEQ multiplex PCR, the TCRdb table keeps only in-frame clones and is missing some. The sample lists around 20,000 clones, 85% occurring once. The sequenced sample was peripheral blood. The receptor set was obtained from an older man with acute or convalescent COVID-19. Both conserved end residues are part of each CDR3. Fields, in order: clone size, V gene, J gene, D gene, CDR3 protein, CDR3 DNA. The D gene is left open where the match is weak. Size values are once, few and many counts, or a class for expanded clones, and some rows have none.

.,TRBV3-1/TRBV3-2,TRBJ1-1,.,CASSRTENTEAFF,TGTGCCAGCAGCAGAACAGAGAACACTGAAGCTTTCTTT
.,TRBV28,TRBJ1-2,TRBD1,CASSSGTGTHGYTF,TGTGCCAGCAGTTCCGGGACAGGGACCCATGGCTACACCTTC
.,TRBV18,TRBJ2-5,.,CASSPNIPGREETQYF,TGTGCCAGCTCACCCAATATCCCAGGGCGCGAAGAGACCCAGTACTTC
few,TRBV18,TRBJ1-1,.,CASSPAPIGTEAFF,TGTGCCAGCTCACCAGCACCCATCGGGACTGAAGCTTTCTTT
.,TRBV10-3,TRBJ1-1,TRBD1,CAISMFDRGMTFF,TGTGCCATCAGTATGTTCGACAGGGGGATGACTTTCTTT
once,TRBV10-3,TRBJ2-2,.,CAISQVDSGELFF,TGTGCCATCAGCCAAGTCGACTCCGGGGAGCTGTTTTTT
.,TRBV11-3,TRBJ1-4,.,CASSRSGGEKLFF,TGTGCCAGCAGCCGGTCGGGGGGTGAAAAACTGTTTTTT
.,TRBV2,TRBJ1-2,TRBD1,CASRSTGGWGYTF,TGTGCCAGCCGGAGCACAGGGGGCTGGGGCTACACCTTC
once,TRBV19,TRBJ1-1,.,CASRLGGRTEAFF,TGTGCCAGTAGACTAGGGGGAAGGACTGAAGCTTTCTTT
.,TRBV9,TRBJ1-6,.,CASSAQFGGNSPLHF,TGTGCCAGCAGCGCCCAATTCGGGGGGAACTCACCCCTCCACTTT
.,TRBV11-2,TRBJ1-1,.,CASRPTENTEAFF,TGTGCCAGCAGACCGACAGAGAACACTGAAGCTTTCTTT
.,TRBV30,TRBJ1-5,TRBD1,CAWNEQGLNQPQHF,TGTGCCTGGAACGAACAGGGGCTCAATCAGCCCCAGCATTTT
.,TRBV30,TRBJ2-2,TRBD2,CAWSLAGGMELFF,TGTGCCTGGAGTCTAGCGGGGGGAATGGAGCTGTTTTTT
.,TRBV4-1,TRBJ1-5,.,CASSHGQGYSNQPQHF,TGCGCCAGCAGCCACGGGCAGGGATATAGCAATCAGCCCCAGCATTTT